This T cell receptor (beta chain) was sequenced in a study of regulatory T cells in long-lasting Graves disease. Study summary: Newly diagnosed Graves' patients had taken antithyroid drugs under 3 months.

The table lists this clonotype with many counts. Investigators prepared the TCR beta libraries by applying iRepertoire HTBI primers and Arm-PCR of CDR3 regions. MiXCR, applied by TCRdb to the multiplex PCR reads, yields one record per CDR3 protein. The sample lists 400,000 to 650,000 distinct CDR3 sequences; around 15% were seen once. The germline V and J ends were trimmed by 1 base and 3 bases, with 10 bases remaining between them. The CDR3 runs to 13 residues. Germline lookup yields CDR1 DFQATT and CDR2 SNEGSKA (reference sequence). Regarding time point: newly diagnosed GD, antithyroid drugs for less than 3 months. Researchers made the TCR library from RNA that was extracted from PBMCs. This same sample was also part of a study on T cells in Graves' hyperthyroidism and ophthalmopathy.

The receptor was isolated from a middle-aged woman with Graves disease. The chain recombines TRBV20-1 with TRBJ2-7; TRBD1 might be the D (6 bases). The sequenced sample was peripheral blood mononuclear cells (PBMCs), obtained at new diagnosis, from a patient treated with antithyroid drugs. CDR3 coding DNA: TGCAGTGCTAGAGGGGGGCTCAACTACGAGCAGTACTTC. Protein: CSARGGLNYEQYF.